This TCR beta chain is from a study of blood T cell repertoires in COVID-19. The overall study: Both acute and convalescent COVID-19 samples were obtained from the United States, Italy and Spain.

Germline values: CDR1 MNHEY, CDR2 SVGAGI. Trimming removed 2 bases at V and 0 bases at J, with 7 bases between. This CDR3 is built from 14 residues. Clones were read by immunoSEQ multiplex PCR, and TCRdb kept only the in-frame ones, dropping some. The table lists some 150,000 clones, around 81% of them singletons. This clone is labeled as medium-sized. The sample contains more than one DNA sequence encoding this CDR3. The receptor was derived from a man aged 60 to 69 with active or convalescent COVID-19. Input material: peripheral blood. The chain links TRBV6-5 to TRBJ1-1, with D perhaps matching TRBD1 (6 bases). CDR3 sequence: CASSYGGMNTEAFF. CDR3 bases: TGTGCCAGCAGTTACGGGGGCATGAACACTGAAGCTTTCTTT.